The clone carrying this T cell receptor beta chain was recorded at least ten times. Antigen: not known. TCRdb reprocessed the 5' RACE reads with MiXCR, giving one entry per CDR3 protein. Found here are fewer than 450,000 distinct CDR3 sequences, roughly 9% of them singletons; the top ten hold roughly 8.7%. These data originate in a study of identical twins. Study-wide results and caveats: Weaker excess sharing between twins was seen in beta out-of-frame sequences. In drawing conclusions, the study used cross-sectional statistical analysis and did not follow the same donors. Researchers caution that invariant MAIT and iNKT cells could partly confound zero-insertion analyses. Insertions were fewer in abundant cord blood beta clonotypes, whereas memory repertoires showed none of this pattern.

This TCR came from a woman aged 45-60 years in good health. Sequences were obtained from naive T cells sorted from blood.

The DNA for the CDR3 is TGTGCCAGCAGCTTAGCTACAGGGGGGGCTGAAGCTTTCTTT. Protein sequence: CASSLATGGAEAFF. The chain links TRBV7-8 to TRBJ1-1; TRBD1 matches 8 bases. The germline gives CDR1 SGHVS, CDR2 FQNEAQ. Trimming cost V 0 bases and J 6 bases; bases outside gene matches: 3. The CDR3 has 14 amino acids. The complete variable domain, with remaining parts taken from reference TRBV7-8 and TRBJ1-1, reads GAGVSQSPRYKVAKRGQDVALRCDPISGHVSLFWYQQALGQGPEFLTYFQNEAQLDKSGLPSDRFFAERPEGSVSTLKIQRTQQEDSAVYLCASSLATGGAEAFFGQGTRLTVV.